Each of the 26 T cell receptor beta chains below was sequenced from the same sample in a study of CXCR3-negative and CXCR3-positive naive CD8 T cells. Libraries were UMI-labeled 5' RACE TRB cDNA. Reanalyzing the 5' RACE reads, TCRdb keeps one entry per CDR3 protein, without DNA. Its table lists tens of thousands of distinct CDR3 sequences. The sample comprised naive CXCR3- CD8+ T cells from blood. The subset was: CD45RO-CCR7+CD27+CD95- naive CD8+ T cells lacking CXCR3 (TNR3-). The receptors stem from a human donor in good health. Some clones in this sample may be carry-over from other donors' samples.

This chain connects TRBV10-3 to TRBJ2-3; TCRdb proposes TRBD1, but this gene call is untestable without DNA. The CDR3 totals 16 residues. CDR1 and CDR2 from the germline V gene are ENHRY and SYGVKD. The chain's CDR3 is CAISGPVELDTDTQYF.

The chain carries TRBV5-5 and TRBJ2-7; TCRdb selects TRBD1, and the lack of DNA leaves this call unchecked. The CDR3 covers 14 residues. From germline, CDR1 is SGHKS and CDR2 YYEKEE (reference sequence). The CDR3 spells CASSFLTGDYEQYF.

The rearrangement links TRBV5-6 to TRBJ1-1; TCRdb gives TRBD1 as the D gene, but with no DNA this cannot be confirmed. This CDR3 has 12 amino acids. The germline V gene encodes CDR1 SGHDT and CDR2 YYEEEE. The CDR3 sequence: CASTSPGRPFIF.

The chain recombines TRBV23-1 with TRBJ2-3. TRBV23-1 is identified as an open reading frame with a role that is uncertain. The CDR3 has 13 amino acids. Here the CDR3 reads CASSRNRTYTQYF.

The chain employs TRBV7-9 and TRBJ2-3; the TCRdb call, TRBD2, lacks DNA for checking. Germline V lookup: CDR1 SEHNR, CDR2 FQNEAQ (reference sequence). This CDR3 has 16 amino acids. CDR3 sequence reads: CASSPGLAGLADTQYF.

V and J are TRBV15 and TRBJ2-1; as DNA is missing, the TRBD2 call by TCRdb cannot be tested. The CDR3 contains 16 residues. Germline V gene lookup returns CDR1 LNHNV and CDR2 YYDKDF (reference sequence). CDR3 in amino acids: CATSRDGTGGDNEQFF. The whole variable domain, remainder taken from reference TRBV15 and TRBJ2-1, is DAMVIQNPRYQVTQFGKPVTLSCSQTLNHNVMYWYQQKSSQAPKLLFHYYDKDFNNEADTPDNFQSRRPNTSFCFLDIRSPGLGDTAMYLCATSRDGTGGDNEQFFGPGTRLTVL.

This sequence joins TRBV7-9 and TRBJ2-7. The CDR3 covers 12 residues. The germline V gene has CDR1 SEHNR and CDR2 FQNEAQ (reference sequence). The CDR3 region is CASSFWPYEQYF.

The V call is TRBV4-1, the J call TRBJ2-1. From germline, CDR1 is MGHRA and CDR2 YSYEKL. CDR3 length: 15 residues. This chain's CDR3 is CASSDSSGSYNEQFF.

V and J are TRBV29-1 and TRBJ1-1; no DNA is available, so the TRBD1 call from TCRdb remains unchecked. From germline, CDR1 is SQVTM and CDR2 ANQGSEA. The CDR3 covers 12 residues. CDR3 protein: CSVSKDSSEAFF.

The V and J genes are TRBV6-2 or TRBV6-3 and TRBJ1-5; no DNA is available, so the TRBD1 call from TCRdb remains unchecked. This CDR3 comprises 14 residues. Germline V CDR1 and CDR2: MNHEY, SVGEGT. The CDR3 reads CASSSAPYNQPQHF.

CDR3 sequence reads: CASSSTEGARVGDTQYF. V is TRBV5-1 and J is TRBJ2-3; the D call of TRBD1 rests on TCRdb alone, since no DNA is present to check it. CDR3 length: 17 amino acids. Looked up from germline, CDR1 is SGHRS and CDR2 is YFSETQ.

V is TRBV7-2 and J is TRBJ2-7; as DNA is missing, the TRBD1 call by TCRdb cannot be tested. This CDR3 comprises 13 residues. Looked up from germline, CDR1 is SGHTA and CDR2 is FQGNSA. The CDR3 protein is CASSLPGGYEQYF.

This chain links TRBV20-1 with TRBJ2-1; there is no DNA to check the TCRdb D call of TRBD2. The CDR3 is made up of 18 amino acids. Per germline, CDR1 DFQATT and CDR2 SNEGSKA (reference sequence). CDR3 loop: CSARGFRDDAVSYNEQFF.

This sequence joins TRBV12-5 and TRBJ2-5. Germline V CDR1 and CDR2: LGHNT, FRNRAP. The CDR3 is 12 residues long. This chain's CDR3 is CASGSQGETQYF.

The rearrangement joins TRBV30 to TRBJ2-7; TCRdb's D gene call, TRBD1, goes unchecked for lack of DNA. Germline assignment: CDR1 GTSNPN and CDR2 SVGIG (reference sequence). The CDR3 sequence is 17 residues long. This CDR3 is CAWSTRPTGLGSYEQYF. Variable domain in full (rest from reference TRBV30 and TRBJ2-7): SQTIHQWPATLVQPVGSPLSLECTVEGTSNPNLYWYRQAAGRGLQLLFYSVGIGQISSEVPQNLSASRPQDRQFILSSKKLLLSDSGFYLCAWSTRPTGLGSYEQYFGPGTRLTVT.

The chain recombines TRBV28 with TRBJ2-7; TCRdb reports TRBD1, a call that lacks DNA to check it against. The CDR3 spans 13 residues. Germline lookup yields CDR1 MDHEN and CDR2 SYDVKM. The CDR3 region is CASSLVNRDPWYF.

The J gene is TRBJ2-1, the V gene TRBV12-3 or TRBV12-4; TCRdb's D call, TRBD1, is unchecked because there is no DNA. The CDR3 spans 15 residues. The chain's CDR3 is CASSRDRDYYNEQFF.

This chain joins TRBV9 and TRBJ1-1; TCRdb lists TRBD1, though no DNA is available to test this call. CDR3 length: 14 residues. Germline CDR1 is SGDLS and CDR2 is YYNGEE. The CDR3 reads CASSEGNRETEAFF.

The chain recombines TRBV5-1 with TRBJ2-7; without DNA, the TCRdb call of TRBD1 cannot be checked. The length of the CDR3 is 14 residues. The germline gives CDR1 SGHRS, CDR2 YFSETQ. The CDR3 protein is CASSPGQGTIEQYF.

The chain recombines TRBV29-1 with TRBJ1-2; there is no DNA to check the TCRdb D call of TRBD1. CDR3 length: 12 amino acids. Germline lookup yields CDR1 SQVTM and CDR2 ANQGSEA. CDR3 sequence reads: CSAGSESYGYTF. Drawing the rest from reference TRBV29-1 and TRBJ1-2, the complete variable domain is SAVISQKPSRDICQRGTSLTIQCQVDSQVTMMFWYRQQPGQSLTLIATANQGSEATYESGFVIDKFPISRPNLTFSTLTVSNMSPEDSSIYLCSAGSESYGYTFGSGTRLTVV.

The genes are TRBV28 and TRBJ2-7. This CDR3 has 13 residues. Germline CDR1 MDHEN, CDR2 SYDVKM. This CDR3 reads CASDTGSSYEQYF. The full variable domain, rest sourced from reference TRBV28 and TRBJ2-7, is DVKVTQSSRYLVKRTGEKVFLECVQDMDHENMFWYRQDPGLGLRLIYFSYDVKMKEKGDIPEGYSVSREKKERFSLILESASTNQTSMYLCASDTGSSYEQYFGPGTRLTVT.

This chain links TRBV12-3 or TRBV12-4 with TRBJ2-2; TCRdb outputs TRBD2, but without DNA this stays unchecked. CDR3 length: 15 residues. The CDR3 sequence: CASSPRPGSAGELFF.

The chain recombines TRBV28 with TRBJ1-1. The CDR3 contains 15 residues. Germline values: CDR1 MDHEN, CDR2 SYDVKM. CDR3 sequence: CASSPPAGPNTEAFF.

The chain employs TRBV12-3 or TRBV12-4 and TRBJ1-5; TCRdb designates TRBD1, a call that cannot be tested without DNA. There are 12 residues in the CDR3. The CDR3 loop reads CASSLDREVVHF.

The chain combines TRBV19 with TRBJ1-2; TCRdb calls TRBD1, which cannot be checked without DNA. CDR3 length equals 15 residues. The germline gives CDR1 LNHDA, CDR2 SQIVND (reference sequence). This chain's CDR3 is CASTAGTGPSYGYTF.

The chain has TRBV29-1 and TRBJ2-1. CDR3 length: 15 amino acids. Germline CDR1 and CDR2: SQVTM and ANQGSEA. The chain's CDR3 is CSVEIGRGADNEQFF.